The source of this T cell receptor beta chain is a study of Graves' ophthalmopathy and Graves' hyperthyroidism. Study in general: No treatment had been given when peripheral blood was collected at initial diagnosis. General study points: Ophthalmopathy progression was predicted by the model at 60% to 71% sensitivity and 72% to 80% specificity.

A remark on this clonotype: Its target is unknown. This may stem from a read error, because a much larger clone lies one nucleotide away.

Amplified material comprised TCR beta CDR3 regions derived from RNA transcripts. The first-round RT-PCR employed HTBI primers together with the Qiagen OneStep RT-PCR kit. A multiplex PCR was then performed as the second round. TCRdb independently ran MiXCR on the multiplex PCR reads; one entry per CDR3 protein. The sample lists 600,000 to 700,000 distinct CDR3 sequences, roughly 39% seen once, with more than 3% in the top ten. With 6 bases clipped from V and 3 bases from J, the junction kept 11 bases outside the gene matches. CDR3 size: 15 residues. CDR1 and CDR2 (germline): SGHRS, YFSETQ. The source of this sequence is an adult man with Graves' ophthalmopathy. Sequenced sample: peripheral blood. V gene TRBV5-1 combines with J gene TRBJ2-7; TRBD2 matches 8 bases. This CDR3 is CASKKSGSENYEQYF. CDR3 nucleotide sequence: TGCGCCAGCAAAAAAAGCGGGAGCGAGAACTACGAGCAGTACTTC.